The present T cell receptor (beta chain) was sequenced within a study of shared clonotypes between healthy human individuals. Method: immunoSEQ multiplex PCR; TCRdb's copy keeps in-frame clones and lacks some. The table records about 1.1 million clones, around three quarters of them present only once. This clone appeared many times. The antigen is unknown. Other DNA variants within this sample encode the same CDR3. General study findings and limits: Clonotype sharing among donors was expected to depend on sequencing depth. In four donors, about 5% of naive CD4 clonotypes appeared in common.

The germline V gene encodes CDR1 MNHNS and CDR2 SASEGT. The CDR3 length is 14 residues. J was trimmed by 3 bases and V by 5 bases; bases with no gene match: 5. This clonotype was obtained from a man between 18 and 29 years old in good health. Some clones in this sample may be carry-over from other donors' samples. This sequence joins TRBV6-1 and TRBJ2-7; 9 bases agree with TRBD1. Sequencing input: memory CD4+ T cells from PBMCs. Subset denoted: CD45RA-negative fraction. The CDR3 protein is CASSPTGGLYEQYF. The CDR3 DNA sequence: TGTGCCAGCAGTCCGACAGGGGGGCTCTACGAGCAGTACTTC.